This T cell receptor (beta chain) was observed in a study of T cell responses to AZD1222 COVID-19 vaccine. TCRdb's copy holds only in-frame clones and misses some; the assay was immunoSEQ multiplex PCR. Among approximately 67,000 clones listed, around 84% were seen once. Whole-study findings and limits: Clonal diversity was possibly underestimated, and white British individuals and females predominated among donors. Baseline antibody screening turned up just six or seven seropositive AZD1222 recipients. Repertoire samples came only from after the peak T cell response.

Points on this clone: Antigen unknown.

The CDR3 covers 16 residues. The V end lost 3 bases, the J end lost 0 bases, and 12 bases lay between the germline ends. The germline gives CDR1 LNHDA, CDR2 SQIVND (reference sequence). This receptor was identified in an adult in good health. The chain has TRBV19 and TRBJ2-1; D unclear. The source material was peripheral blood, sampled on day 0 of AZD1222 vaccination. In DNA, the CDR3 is TGTGCCAGTAGTATTTCCCCTCCCCGCTCCTACAATGAGCAGTTCTTC. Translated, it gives CASSISPPRSYNEQFF.